Each of the 9 T cell receptor beta chains below was sequenced from the same sample in a study of blood T cell repertoires in COVID-19. Repertoires were generated with immunoSEQ multiplex PCR, while TCRdb's copy carries only in-frame clones and drops some. Of some 370,000 clones in the sample, approximately 87% were seen once. What was sequenced was peripheral blood. Source of these receptors: a woman in her twenties or thirties with COVID-19, enrolled during active disease.

This chain joins TRBV7-9 and TRBJ1-4; 10 nucleotides line up with TRBD1. The CDR3 is 16 amino acids. V dropped 2 bases and J dropped 8; count of bases not matched to a gene: 8. Germline CDR1 is SEHNR and CDR2 is FQNEAQ (reference sequence). The CDR3 DNA follows: TGTGCCAGCAGCTTATTTTTGGGACAGGGGAACGAAAAACTGTTTTTT. This sequence encodes CASSLFLGQGNEKLFF.

V usage is TRBV30 and J usage is TRBJ1-2; D unresolved. Germline values: CDR1 GTSNPN, CDR2 SVGIG (reference sequence). The CDR3 consists of 12 residues. V lost 2 bases, J lost 0 bases, and 4 bases lay in between. The CDR3 here is CAWSPANYGYTF. CDR3 nucleotides: TGTGCCTGGAGTCCAGCTAACTATGGCTACACCTTC. The whole variable domain, remainder taken from reference TRBV30 and TRBJ1-2, is SQTIHQWPATLVQPVGSPLSLECTVEGTSNPNLYWYRQAAGRGLQLLFYSVGIGQISSEVPQNLSASRPQDRQFILSSKKLLLSDSGFYLCAWSPANYGYTFGSGTRLTVV.

The genes are TRBV2 and TRBJ1-2; D unclear. The CDR3 contains 13 residues. Trimming shortened V by 6 bases and J by 5 bases, and 13 bases separated the two germline ends. Per the germline V gene, CDR1 is SNHLY and CDR2 is FYNNEI. The CDR3 loop is CASRSPEGYGYTF. CDR3 sequence (DNA): TGTGCCAGCAGGAGCCCAGAGGGTTATGGCTACACCTTC.

This chain joins TRBV28 and TRBJ2-3; TRBD2 might be the D (5 bases). Per the germline V gene, CDR1 is MDHEN and CDR2 is SYDVKM. V gave up 3 bases and J gave up 0 bases, with 16 bases separating them. This CDR3 has 17 residues. CDR3 sequence reads: CASSLGRGRPSTDTQYF. The CDR3, as DNA: TGTGCCAGCAGTTTGGGTCGAGGGCGACCTAGCACAGATACGCAGTATTTT.

The chain employs TRBV20-1 and TRBJ2-7; TRBD2 matches 9 bases. V dropped 3 bases and J dropped 3; count of bases not matched to a gene: 3. Germline V gene data show CDR1 as DFQATT and CDR2 as SNEGSKA (reference sequence). The CDR3 covers 13 residues. The CDR3 sequence is CSASGSGSYEQYF. In DNA, the CDR3 is TGCAGTGCTAGTGGTAGCGGGAGCTACGAGCAGTACTTC.

The chain is built from TRBV11-2 and TRBJ1-1; D not resolved. There are 12 residues in the CDR3. The V gene lost 8 bases and the J gene lost 6 bases, with 13 bases spanning the gap. The germline CDR1 and CDR2 sequences are SGHAT and FQNNGV. In DNA form, the CDR3 reads TGTGCCAGCCGCGGGGAAACGGCTGAAGCTTTCTTT. Translating it yields CASRGETAEAFF.

In its sample, this clone was seen once. The V and J genes are TRBV4-1 and TRBJ2-2; 9 positions agree with TRBD1. V was pared by 4 bases and J by 5 bases, with 14 bases of the junction left unmatched. In germline, CDR1 is MGHRA, CDR2 YSYEKL. The CDR3 is made up of 18 amino acids. CDR3 residues: CASSLRTTGGRGTGELFF. The CDR3 DNA sequence: TGCGCCAGCAGCCTTCGGACAACAGGGGGCCGGGGGACCGGGGAGCTGTTTTTT.

Here the CDR3 DNA reads TGTGCCAGCAGTTTGGCTAGCCCAGGAGCCGAGCAGTACTTC. It specifies CASSLASPGAEQYF. The chain joins TRBV28 to TRBJ2-7; the D gene is possibly TRBD2 (5 bases). The CDR3 loop spans 14 amino acids. Per germline, CDR1 MDHEN and CDR2 SYDVKM. Trimming shortened V by 3 bases and J by 6 bases, and 15 bases separated the two germline ends. Drawing the rest from reference TRBV28 and TRBJ2-7, the complete variable domain is DVKVTQSSRYLVKRTGEKVFLECVQDMDHENMFWYRQDPGLGLRLIYFSYDVKMKEKGDIPEGYSVSREKKERFSLILESASTNQTSMYLCASSLASPGAEQYFGPGTRLTVT.

The chain combines TRBV4-3 with TRBJ2-5; 8 positions match TRBD2. This CDR3 has 14 amino acids. The germline V gene has CDR1 LGHNA and CDR2 YSLEER. The junction had 13 bases not matched to a gene; V was cut back by 11 bases and J by 5 bases. The chain's CDR3 is CAAPAGEIVETQYF. The CDR3 nucleotides read TGCGCCGCGCCAGCGGGAGAAATAGTGGAGACCCAGTACTTC.